These T cell receptor beta chains were read from a single sample in a study of memory CD4+ T cells and cytomegalovirus serostatus. TCRdb keeps only in-frame clones here, not all; method: immunoSEQ multiplex PCR. The sample lists tens of thousands of clones, roughly 80% occurring once. Sequencing used memory CD4+ T cells from blood. These receptors were obtained from an adult in good health and CMV-seronegative. The CDR3 runs from the conserved cysteine through the conserved F or W. A D gene is named only where the DNA matches it firmly. Clone size is not always given. Where it is, it says once, few, many or a class for expanded clones.

D: -
size: once
J: TRBJ1-5
V: TRBV11-2
CDR3: CASSLVKDQPQHF
DNA: TGTGCCAGCAGCTTAGTCAAAGATCAGCCCCAGCATTTT

D: -
size: -
J: TRBJ2-5
V: TRBV5-1
CDR3: CASSLQEETQYF
DNA: TGCGCCAGCAGCTTACAGGAAGAGACCCAGTACTTC

D: -
size: once
J: TRBJ2-7
V: TRBV7-9
CDR3: CASSLAGADRMKGEQYF
DNA: TGTGCCAGCAGCTTAGCGGGGGCAGACAGGATGAAAGGCGAGCAGTACTTC

D: TRBD1
size: -
J: TRBJ1-1
V: TRBV6-6
CDR3: CASSPPGGNTEAFF
DNA: TGTGCCAGCAGTCCGCCAGGGGGGAACACTGAAGCTTTCTTT

D: TRBD1
size: -
J: TRBJ1-6
V: TRBV5-8
CDR3: CASSLGQGPYNSPLHF
DNA: TGTGCCAGCAGCTTGGGACAGGGGCCTTATAATTCACCCCTCCACTTT

D: TRBD1
size: -
J: TRBJ2-5
V: TRBV5-1
CDR3: CASSLGDRVGQETQYF
DNA: TGCGCCAGCAGCTTGGGGGACAGGGTCGGCCAAGAGACCCAGTACTTC

D: TRBD1
size: -
J: TRBJ1-3
V: TRBV11-2
CDR3: CASSFGDRGIDTIYF
DNA: TGTGCCAGCAGCTTCGGGGACAGGGGGATAGACACCATATATTTT

D: -
size: -
J: TRBJ2-3
V: TRBV29-1
CDR3: CSVPRSSGNTDTQYF
DNA: TGCAGCGTACCCCGGAGTAGCGGAAACACAGATACGCAGTATTTT

D: -
size: few
J: TRBJ2-1
V: TRBV27
CDR3: CASSLRYNQIYNEQFF
DNA: TGTGCCAGCAGTTTAAGGTACAACCAGATCTACAATGAGCAGTTCTTC

D: -
size: -
J: TRBJ1-2
V: TRBV18
CDR3: CASSSDKNYGYTF
DNA: TGTGCCAGCTCCTCCGACAAGAACTATGGCTACACCTTC

D: TRBD2
size: -
J: TRBJ2-5
V: TRBV7-2
CDR3: CASSPGGSGRVRETQYF
DNA: TGTGCCAGCAGTCCGGGAGGTAGCGGGAGGGTAAGAGAGACCCAGTACTTC

D: -
size: -
J: TRBJ2-3
V: TRBV7-2
CDR3: CASSLGIAGGTDTQYF
DNA: TGTGCCAGCAGCTTAGGTATCGCAGGGGGCACAGATACGCAGTATTTT

D: TRBD1
size: -
J: TRBJ2-1
V: TRBV5-6
CDR3: CASSLEWTGVNEQFF
DNA: TGTGCCAGCAGCTTAGAATGGACAGGGGTAAATGAGCAGTTCTTC

D: -
size: once
J: TRBJ1-2
V: TRBV7-9
CDR3: CASSSSSGAAYGYTF
DNA: TGTGCCAGCAGCTCTTCGTCGGGAGCAGCCTATGGCTACACCTTC

D: -
size: -
J: TRBJ2-2
V: TRBV7-2
CDR3: CASSSLWINGELFF
DNA: TGTGCCAGCAGCTCCCTATGGATAAACGGGGAGCTGTTTTTT

D: TRBD1
size: -
J: TRBJ1-5
V: TRBV19
CDR3: CASSIGQGSGNQPQHF
DNA: TGTGCCAGTAGTATAGGACAGGGGAGCGGCAATCAGCCCCAGCATTTT

D: -
size: -
J: TRBJ1-1
V: TRBV7-9
CDR3: CASSPQGNTEAFF
DNA: TGTGCCAGCAGCCCTCAGGGGAACACTGAAGCTTTCTTT